Described below is a single TCR beta chain sequence and its context. No antigen is known for it. This specimen comes from a study of shared clonotypes between healthy human individuals. General observations from the study: Rarefaction curves obtained for sorted subsets showed sequencing incomplete despite large depth.

The table came from immunoSEQ multiplex PCR; TCRdb's copy has only in-frame clones and leaves some out. The top ten hold roughly 1.1% of the sample, which has some 1,400,000 clones, around 95% seen once. Germline CDR1 SGHRS, CDR2 YFSETQ. Trimming removed 3 bases from V and 4 bases from J; junction bases left unmatched: 22. This CDR3 is built from 19 residues. Adult Caucasians living in Nashville, Tennessee made up all of the donors. From CD4+ cells came CD45RA+ naive and CD45RA-negative memory subsets. The sample consisted of naive CD4+ T cells sorted from blood. The subset denotes: CD45RA+ positively selected. The chain combines TRBV5-1 with TRBJ2-7; 7 positions agree with TRBD1. The TCR originated in a man aged 30 to 39 in good health. Here the CDR3 DNA reads TGCGCCAGCAGCTACGACAGGGAAAAAAATACACCCCCTAATTACGAGCAGTACTTC. Protein sequence: CASSYDREKNTPPNYEQYF.